This TCR beta chain was obtained from a study of graft-versus-host responses after intestinal transplantation. Both intraepithelial and lamina propria lymphocytes were released by processing graft tissue. Using immunoSEQ multiplex PCR, the repertoire was profiled, and TCRdb retains in-frame clones only, with some absent. The sample records some 10,000 clones, roughly 79% being singletons. From germline, CDR1 is SGHVS and CDR2 FQNEAQ. Trimming removed 5 bases at V and 7 bases at J, with 12 bases between. This CDR3 region has 13 residues. This chain uses TRBV7-8 with TRBJ1-5; D is unclear. Sequencing used ileum tissue, obtained 23 days after intestinal transplant. This sequence originates from a human patient who received an intestinal transplant, so some T cells may come from the graft donor. CDR3 residues: CASSLGPRQPQHF. The CDR3 DNA follows: TGTGCCAGCAGCCTAGGGCCCCGGCAGCCCCAGCATTTT.